This T cell receptor beta chain was identified in a study of blood T cell repertoires in COVID-19. Study background: The origin of the acute and convalescent COVID-19 samples was the United States, Italy and Spain.

Authors' methods: Amplification of reference gene primers provided the estimated nucleated cell counts. Libraries were prepared by immunoSEQ multiplex PCR; TCRdb keeps only in-frame clonotypes and omits some of them. That table gives V, J and clone size, and the DNA gave D and trimming. Of approximately 100,000 clones listed, roughly nine tenths were seen once; the top ten hold 17%. Trimming took 0 bases from V and 4 from J, leaving 13 bases between them. CDR1 is SGHRS and CDR2 is YFSETQ in the germline V gene. This CDR3 region has 15 residues. Sequenced material: peripheral blood. The source is a man aged 50-60 years with acute or convalescent COVID-19. The V call is TRBV5-1, the J call TRBJ1-1; D gene uncertain. The chain's CDR3 is CASSLAGGLGTEAFF. The CDR3 DNA is TGCGCCAGCAGCTTGGCCGGCGGATTGGGCACTGAAGCTTTCTTT.